Sequencing of this TCR beta chain was carried out in a study of cytomegalovirus exposure and HLA in healthy donors. Whole-study context: Researchers found that less than 90% of fewer than 450 genotyped donors fell within the Caucasian-associated ancestry cluster. Findings of the study overall: It was only CMV serostatus that was available as immune exposure information. Later analysis reportedly placed an Asian-associated ancestry cluster below the approximately 700-donor mean in N-insertions.

This clone was seen just once. The target antigen is unknown. With 4 bases removed from V and 8 bases from J, the gap between germline ends came to 24 bases. Germline CDR1 is SGHAT and CDR2 is FQNNGV. CDR3 size: 17 residues. Donors counted as nominally healthy when sampled, yet unrecorded immune exposures were likely. The PCR had 60 Vbeta and 13 Jbeta primers. Clones were read by immunoSEQ multiplex PCR, and TCRdb kept only the in-frame ones, dropping some. The profile shows under 200,000 clones, about 76% of them singletons. The sample comprised PBMCs. The clonotype comes from a male donor in good health and CMV-seropositive. The chain employs TRBV11-2 and TRBJ2-1; possible D gene TRBD1, 6 bases. CDR3: CASSSNRGNPGPYEQFF. As DNA, the CDR3 is TGTGCCAGCAGCTCTAATAGGGGGAATCCCGGCCCCTATGAGCAGTTCTTC. The variable domain in full, completed from reference TRBV11-2 and TRBJ2-1, reads EAGVAQSPRYKIIEKRQSVAFWCNPISGHATLYWYQQILGQGPKLLIQFQNNGVVDDSQLPKDRFSAERLKGVDSTLKIQPAKLEDSAVYLCASSSNRGNPGPYEQFFGPGTRLTVL.